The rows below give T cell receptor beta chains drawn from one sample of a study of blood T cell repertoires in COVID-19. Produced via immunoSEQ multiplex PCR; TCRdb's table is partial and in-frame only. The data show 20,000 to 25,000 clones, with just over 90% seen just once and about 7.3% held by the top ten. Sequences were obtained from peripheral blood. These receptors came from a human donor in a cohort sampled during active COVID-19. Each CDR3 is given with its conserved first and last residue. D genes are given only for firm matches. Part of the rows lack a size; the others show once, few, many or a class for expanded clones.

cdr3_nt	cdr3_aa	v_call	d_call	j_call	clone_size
TGCGCCAGCAGCCTCCGGGGTTCTAGCACAGATACGCAGTATTTT	CASSLRGSSTDTQYF	TRBV4-1	-	TRBJ2-3	-
TGCGCCAGCAGCCAATATGGGAGGGGCACCGGGGAGCTGTTTTTT	CASSQYGRGTGELFF	TRBV4-3	TRBD2	TRBJ2-2	-
TGTGCCAGTAGTCCTGGACAGGGTTATGAGACCCAGTACTTC	CASSPGQGYETQYF	TRBV19	TRBD1	TRBJ2-5	-
TGCGCCAGCAGCCCGATTGACGGGGTTACCACTGAAGCTTTCTTT	CASSPIDGVTTEAFF	TRBV5-1	-	TRBJ1-1	few
TGTGCCAGCAGCCCCCTTCAGGGGGTGGTTGAAGCTTTCTTT	CASSPLQGVVEAFF	TRBV6-5	TRBD1	TRBJ1-1	-
TGTGCCAGCAGCTTACCGGGAGATGGCTACACCTTC	CASSLPGDGYTF	TRBV7-9	-	TRBJ1-2	-
TGCGCCAGCAGCTTGGCGGACACACGTTCCACTGAAGCTTTCTTT	CASSLADTRSTEAFF	TRBV5-1	-	TRBJ1-1	-
TGTGCCAGCAGACGTGGGACAGGGCTGCAGGTGAACACTGAAGCTTTCTTT	CASRRGTGLQVNTEAFF	TRBV3-1/TRBV3-2	TRBD1	TRBJ1-1	-
TGTGCCAGTAGTCCGCGGGGGGCTGATGAAAAACTGTTTTTT	CASSPRGADEKLFF	TRBV19	-	TRBJ1-4	-
TGTGCCAGTAGTTCACAGGGGGCGCGGGAGACCCAGTACTTC	CASSSQGARETQYF	TRBV19	TRBD1	TRBJ2-5	-
TGTGCCAGCAGCTTAGATCACTACGCCGGGACCCAGTACTTC	CASSLDHYAGTQYF	TRBV11-2	-	TRBJ2-5	-
TGTGCCTGGGCTCGCACAGGCTATAGCAATCAGCCCCAGCATTTT	CAWARTGYSNQPQHF	TRBV30	-	TRBJ1-5	-
TGCAGTGCTAGGGAAACCAGGGAGCAGTACTTC	CSARETREQYF	TRBV20-1	-	TRBJ2-7	-
TGTGCCACCAGTGATCGGGACAGTGCGGAGGAGACCCAGTACTTC	CATSDRDSAEETQYF	TRBV24-1	TRBD1	TRBJ2-5	-
TGTGCCAGCTCACCACCGAACTTCAGGGAAGGAGGGGGCTACACCTTC	CASSPPNFREGGGYTF	TRBV18	-	TRBJ1-2	-
TGTGCCAGCAGCTCGACTAGCGGGGGGGCGGAGACCCAGTACTTC	CASSSTSGGAETQYF	TRBV11-2	TRBD2	TRBJ2-5	-
TGTGCCAGCAGCTTCCCTCGCGCGTTTGCTTTCTTT	CASSFPRAFAFF	TRBV7-2	-	TRBJ1-1	-
TGTGCCAGCAGCTTACCGGGACAGGGGTACGAGCAGTACTTC	CASSLPGQGYEQYF	TRBV7-9	TRBD1	TRBJ2-7	-
TGTGCCAGCAGCCAACCTCTTAGACTAGCGGGTGGAGGCAATGAGCAGTTCTTC	CASSQPLRLAGGGNEQFF	TRBV3-1/TRBV3-2	TRBD2	TRBJ2-1	-
TGTGCTAGTGGTTTGGGGTCAGGGAACACAGATACGCAGTATTTT	CASGLGSGNTDTQYF	TRBV12-5	-	TRBJ2-3	-
TGTGCCAGCTCAGCCCCAGGGGCAGATACGCAGTATTTT	CASSAPGADTQYF	TRBV18	-	TRBJ2-3	-
TGTGCCAGCAGCGTAGCAGTAGCGGATACGCAGTATTTT	CASSVAVADTQYF	TRBV9	-	TRBJ2-3	-
TGTGCCAGTCTAACTAGCGGGGTGAATAACAATGAGCAGTTCTTC	CASLTSGVNNNEQFF	TRBV28	TRBD2	TRBJ2-1	-
TGTGCCAGCAGCTTAGCGGGCTCGAGCGGGGGAGCGCAGTTCTTC	CASSLAGSSGGAQFF	TRBV7-2	TRBD2	TRBJ2-1	-
TGTGCCAGTAGTATACAGGGACAGGGGGTCGGGGAGCTGTTTTTT	CASSIQGQGVGELFF	TRBV19	TRBD1	TRBJ2-2	-
TGTGCCAGCAGCCCACTGGCTCCTAGCGCAGATACGCAGTATTTT	CASSPLAPSADTQYF	TRBV7-3	-	TRBJ2-3	-
TGTGCCAGCAGCCCGGACAGCTCCTACGAGCAGTACTTC	CASSPDSSYEQYF	TRBV14	-	TRBJ2-7	-
TGTGCCAGCAGCTTAACGGCTAGCGGGACCGGTGCTACGCAGTATTTT	CASSLTASGTGATQYF	TRBV7-3	TRBD2	TRBJ2-3	-
TGTGCCAGCACCCCTAGCGGGAGGTACAATGAGCAGTTCTTC	CASTPSGRYNEQFF	TRBV7-2	TRBD2	TRBJ2-1	-